This T cell receptor (beta chain) was sequenced during a study of T cell repertoires in cytomegalovirus infection. For the study at large: Selection of CMV epitopes for the study included recently identified HLA-C-restricted and well-studied HLA-B-restricted ones. The public TCR beta signatures pointed to both CMV infection and matching HLA type. Notes on the study in general: Based on cumulative public TCR beta family frequency, carriers of CMV plus the relevant HLA were identified. The ex vivo response was dominated by HLA-C-restricted CMV-specific TCR beta clonotypes.

The trim removed 3 bases at V and 6 bases at J, leaving 10 bases unmatched. Germline V gene sequence: CDR1 SGHTA, CDR2 FQGNSA. The CDR3 runs 15 residues. TCRdb re-derived calls from the reads in MiXCR, one entry per CDR3 protein. Of 70,000 to 85,000 distinct CDR3 sequences detected, around 37% appear once; the ten largest clones hold approximately 93%. As for this clonotype: Antigen: not known.

The source material was CD8+ T cells from cultured PBMCs, sampled from culture after CMV antigen stimulation. This clonotype originated in a human donor in good health (CMV status not recorded). Some clones in this sample may be carry-over from other donors' samples. The chain carries TRBV7-2 and TRBJ1-2; TRBD1 matches 7 bases. CDR3 DNA sequence: TGTGCCAGCAGCTTTAGCTCCGGGACAGACAATGGCTACACCTTC. Amino acid sequence: CASSFSSGTDNGYTF.